One and the same sample provided the 19 T cell receptor beta chains below, sequenced in a study of CD8 T cells in ankylosing spondylitis. Findings and caveats of the study: In ankylosing spondylitis blood, a motif of several highly homologous TCR beta variants appeared characteristic.

TCRdb re-analysed the 5' RACE reads in MiXCR, keeping a single row per CDR3 protein. The table records some 220,000 distinct CDR3 sequences, more than 5.5% of them present only once. No antigen has been identified for these receptors. Sequenced: blood, either unsorted or a sorted T cell fraction (not recorded which). The receptor source for this set is a male donor with ankylosing spondylitis.

This clonotype was detected ten times or more. This sequence joins TRBV29-1 and TRBJ2-7; D ambiguous. The germline CDR1 and CDR2 sequences are SQVTM and ANQGSEA. The CDR3 extends over 13 amino acids. Trimming took off 5 bases at V and 0 bases at J, with 11 bases between the two ends. The CDR3 sequence: CSVTSEISYEQYF. In nucleotides, the CDR3 is TGCAGCGTTACGTCAGAAATCTCCTACGAGCAGTACTTC.

This clonotype was observed a handful of times. The chain has TRBV7-2 and TRBJ1-1, with 7 bases that match TRBD1. With V trimmed by 3 bases and J by 1 base, 11 bases remained unmatched. The CDR3 has 17 residues. The germline CDR1 and CDR2 sequences are SGHTA and FQGNSA. DNA for the CDR3: TGTGCCAGCAGCTTCGGTGCTATAGGGGGCCCGAACACTGAAGCTTTCTTT. It yields the protein CASSFGAIGGPNTEAFF.

This clonotype was recorded a few times. V and J are TRBV29-1 and TRBJ2-5, with TRBD2 matching over 8 bases. The V segment lost 4 bases and the J segment 5 bases; nucleotides outside the gene matches: 15. This CDR3 region has 16 residues. The V gene's germline CDR1 is SQVTM and CDR2 ANQGSEA. DNA for the CDR3: TGCAGCGTTGGAGACTGGGAGCGGGGGATACGGGAGACCCAGTACTTC. Amino acids: CSVGDWERGIRETQYF.

This clonotype was seen many times. This chain joins TRBV7-2 and TRBJ1-1; D ambiguous. CDR1 SGHTA and CDR2 FQGNSA come from the germline V gene. The CDR3 contains 13 residues. Trimming took off 2 bases at V and 5 bases at J, with 9 bases between the two ends. CDR3 in amino acids: CASSLRQATEAFF. The CDR3 DNA sequence: TGTGCCAGCAGCTTAAGGCAGGCAACTGAAGCTTTCTTT.

This clonotype was counted at least ten times. V usage is TRBV2 and J usage is TRBJ2-2; D is unclear. The CDR3 runs 15 residues. Trimming cost V 1 base and J 0 bases, with 6 bases left between them. The germline gives CDR1 SNHLY, CDR2 FYNNEI. CDR3 residues: CASSEGKTNTGELFF. CDR3 nucleotides: TGTGCCAGCAGTGAAGGGAAGACGAACACCGGGGAGCTGTTTTTT.

This clonotype occurred many times. CDR3 nucleotide sequence: TGTGCCAGCAGTCCCCTCGGTGGCGGGGTTCCAGATACGCAGTATTTT. Protein sequence: CASSPLGGGVPDTQYF. The gene calls are TRBV12-3 or TRBV12-4 and TRBJ2-3, with D tentatively TRBD2 (6 bases). The length of the CDR3 is 16 residues. The germline V and J ends were trimmed by 5 bases and 4 bases, with 19 bases remaining between them.

This rearrangement joins TRBV7-8 to TRBJ2-1; D remains ambiguous. The CDR3 covers 14 residues. The V and J ends lost 1 base and 5 bases respectively, with 9 bases between them. CDR1 and CDR2 (germline): SGHVS, FQNEAQ. CDR3: CASSLEPVDNEQFF. CDR3 sequence (DNA): TGTGCCAGCAGCTTAGAACCCGTGGACAATGAGCAGTTCTTC.

This clonotype has a count of ten or more. The V call is TRBV27, the J call TRBJ2-7; D is possibly TRBD1 or TRBD2 (7 bases each). The CDR3 spans 14 residues. Per germline, CDR1 MNHEY and CDR2 SMNVEV (reference sequence). Trimming pared 8 bases from V and 3 bases from J, leaving 17 bases between. CDR3 in amino acids: CASGQGGGFYEQYF. DNA for the CDR3: TGTGCCAGCGGCCAGGGGGGGGGATTCTACGAGCAGTACTTC.

This clonotype was picked up many times. The rearrangement links TRBV7-8 to TRBJ1-2; 12 bases line up with TRBD1. The CDR3 covers 14 residues. Germline CDR1 and CDR2: SGHVS and FQNEAQ. Losses at the gene ends were 4 bases for V and 8 bases for J; bases not matched to a gene: 5. The CDR3 loop is CASSSRDRGLGYTF. The CDR3 DNA follows: TGTGCCAGCAGCTCCCGGGACAGGGGGCTCGGCTACACCTTC.

This clonotype was found many times. The rearrangement joins TRBV20-1 to TRBJ1-6; D may be TRBD1 (6 bases). V gave up 0 bases and J gave up 10 bases, with 13 bases separating them. CDR1 and CDR2 from the germline V gene are DFQATT and SNEGSKA (reference sequence). There are 14 residues in the CDR3. The CDR3 sequence is CSAREGGHSSPLHF. The CDR3 region has the DNA TGCAGTGCTAGAGAGGGGGGGCACTCCTCACCCCTCCACTTT.

In this sample, this clonotype turned up many times. The V and J genes are TRBV6-1 and TRBJ1-6; 10 positions match TRBD1. This CDR3 has 14 amino acids. Germline values: CDR1 MNHNS, CDR2 SASEGT. The junction had 5 bases not matched to a gene; V was cut back by 6 bases and J by 9 bases. The CDR3 DNA reads as TGTGCCAGCAGCCCGGGACAGGGGTTTTCACCCCTCCACTTT. It codes for CASSPGQGFSPLHF.

This clonotype was seen many times. The V call is TRBV24-1, the J call TRBJ2-1; no definite D call. V was pared by 9 bases and J by 7 bases, with 9 bases between. In germline, CDR1 is KGHDR, CDR2 SFDVKD. The CDR3 has 11 amino acids. The CDR3, as DNA: TGTGCCACCGGAAGCACGAATGAGCAGTTCTTC. Its translation: CATGSTNEQFF.

The chain is built from TRBV29-1 and TRBJ1-1, with D maybe TRBD1 (6 bases). The ends were cut back, 1 base at V and 5 bases at J, with 26 bases in the middle. The CDR3 has 18 residues. CDR1 and CDR2 (germline): SQVTM, ANQGSEA. The CDR3 bases are TGCAGCGTTGAAGCCGCGAACTACTTTCATAGGGGGGGGACTGAAGCTTTCTTT. This encodes CSVEAANYFHRGGTEAFF.

This clonotype showed up many times. This chain links TRBV4-2 with TRBJ1-2; D is uncertain. Germline V gives CDR1 LGHNA, CDR2 YNFKEQ. Trimming pared 1 base from V and 7 bases from J, leaving 7 bases between. The length of the CDR3 is 12 residues. The CDR3 coding sequence is TGTGCCAGCAGCCAAGGAGGCGTTGGCTACACCTTC. Its protein product is CASSQGGVGYTF.

The J gene is TRBJ2-5, the V gene TRBV18, with D possibly matching TRBD1 (6 bases). Trimming took 4 bases from V and 4 from J, leaving 13 bases between them. The germline V gene has CDR1 KGHSH and CDR2 LQKENI. This CDR3 region has 14 residues. The CDR3 spells CASSLNREIETQYF. The CDR3 DNA reads TGTGCCAGCTCACTCAACAGGGAGATAGAGACCCAGTACTTC.

This clonotype was seen at least ten times. The chain employs TRBV28 and TRBJ1-4, with D perhaps matching TRBD1 (6 bases). The V gene's germline CDR1 is MDHEN and CDR2 SYDVKM. Trimming took 6 bases from V and 0 from J, leaving 11 bases between them. The CDR3 spans 15 residues. The CDR3 region is CASRGQLATNEKLFF. The CDR3 DNA follows: TGTGCCAGCAGAGGACAGCTTGCAACTAATGAAAAACTGTTTTTT.

This clonotype occurred a few times. The chain recombines TRBV7-9 with TRBJ1-6; D possibly corresponds to TRBD1 (5 bases). Trimming took off 1 base at V and 9 bases at J, with 16 bases between the two ends. This CDR3 has 16 amino acids. Germline-derived CDR1 and CDR2 are SEHNR and FQNEAQ (reference sequence). The chain's CDR3 is CASSLGLGGLISPLHF. Here the CDR3 DNA reads TGTGCCAGCAGCTTAGGACTCGGGGGTCTTATTTCACCCCTCCACTTT. Full variable domain (outside the CDR3, taken from reference TRBV7-9 and TRBJ1-6): DTGVSQNPRHKITKRGQNVTFRCDPISEHNRLYWYRQTLGQGPEFLTYFQNEAQLEKSRLLSDRFSAERPKGSFSTLEIQRTEQGDSAMYLCASSLGLGGLISPLHFGNGTRLTVT.

At least ten counts were recorded for this clonotype. The chain is built from TRBV6-2 or TRBV6-3 and TRBJ2-7, with D perhaps matching TRBD2 (6 bases). The ends were cut back, 0 bases at V and 1 base at J, with 10 bases in the middle. Germline lookup yields CDR1 MNHEY and CDR2 SVGEGT. The CDR3 loop spans 15 amino acids. The CDR3 DNA reads as TGTGCCAGCAGTTACTCAGGGGACTTATCCTACGAGCAGTACTTC. This encodes CASSYSGDLSYEQYF.

This clonotype was recorded at least ten times. The chain employs TRBV6-2 or TRBV6-3 and TRBJ2-7; D is perhaps TRBD1 (6 bases). Looked up from germline, CDR1 is MNHEY and CDR2 is SVGEGT. The CDR3 has 14 amino acids. V lost 2 bases and J 2 bases, leaving 10 bases between the germline ends. CDR3 nucleotides: TGTGCCAGCAGTTACGGGGGCAGAACCTACGAGCAGTACTTC. It is translated as CASSYGGRTYEQYF.